The 25 T cell receptor beta chains listed next were all sequenced from one sample in a study of blood T cell repertoires in COVID-19. The table came from immunoSEQ multiplex PCR; TCRdb's copy has only in-frame clones and leaves some out. Among approximately 90,000 clones listed, about 88% were seen once. Material: peripheral blood. The origin of the receptors is a woman over 75 with acute or convalescent COVID-19.

The genes are TRBV3-1 (or the pseudogene TRBV3-2) and TRBJ1-4; TRBD1 matches at 9 bases. CDR3 length: 14 amino acids. Germline V gene sequence: CDR1 LGHDT, CDR2 YNNKEL (reference sequence). V shed 4 bases, J shed 8 bases, and the junction held 5 bases outside the gene matches. The CDR3 sequence is CASSRGQGGEKLFF. The CDR3 DNA reads TGTGCCAGCAGCCGGGGACAGGGAGGCGAAAAACTGTTTTTT.

The rearrangement uses TRBV19 and TRBJ2-1, with 9 bases that match TRBD2. The CDR3 covers 15 residues. CDR1 is LNHDA, CDR2 SQIVND, per germline (reference sequence). Trimming cost V 5 bases and J 3 bases; bases outside gene matches: 5. The CDR3 region is CASSAGTSRYNEQFF. The CDR3 region has the DNA TGTGCCAGTAGTGCCGGGACTAGCCGCTACAATGAGCAGTTCTTC.

This chain joins TRBV6-5 and TRBJ1-1, with a tentative D call TRBD1 (6 bases). CDR3 length: 13 amino acids. CDR1 is MNHEY and CDR2 is SVGAGI in the germline V gene. Trimming took off 6 bases at V and 11 bases at J, with 19 bases between the two ends. The DNA for the CDR3 is TGTGCCAGCAGCCAAAAAGGGGGAGTGGGGGCTTTCTTT. Its protein product is CASSQKGGVGAFF.

This clone was counted only a few times. This chain uses TRBV3-1 (or the pseudogene TRBV3-2) with TRBJ1-4; D not resolved. This CDR3 has 15 residues. The V end lost 1 base, the J end lost 7 bases, and 13 bases lay between the germline ends. In germline, CDR1 is LGHDT, CDR2 YNNKEL (reference sequence). In DNA, the CDR3 is TGTGCCAGCAGCCAAGGCACAGATGGTGGTGAAAAACTGTTTTTT. Translating it yields CASSQGTDGGEKLFF.

The rearrangement joins TRBV6-2 or TRBV6-3 to TRBJ2-7; no clear D. The CDR3 is made up of 12 amino acids. Germline V gene data show CDR1 as MNHEY and CDR2 as SVGEGT. Trimming left V 0 bases short and J 6 bases short, with 6 bases between. CDR3 region: CASSYSSFEQYF. In DNA, the CDR3 is TGTGCCAGCAGTTACTCGTCTTTCGAGCAGTACTTC.

This chain uses TRBV19 with TRBJ1-1; D is possibly TRBD1 (5 bases). Per germline, CDR1 LNHDA and CDR2 SQIVND (reference sequence). The ends were cut back, 5 bases at V and 6 bases at J, with 19 bases in the middle. The CDR3 sequence is 15 residues long. CDR3 amino acids: CASSFGGGKDPEAFF. DNA for the CDR3: TGTGCCAGTAGTTTCGGGGGGGGGAAAGACCCTGAAGCTTTCTTT.

This rearrangement joins TRBV2 to TRBJ2-7; D is unresolved. Per germline, CDR1 SNHLY and CDR2 FYNNEI. Trimming pared 2 bases from V and 6 bases from J, leaving 8 bases between. The CDR3 contains 12 residues. In DNA form, the CDR3 reads TGTGCCAGCAGTGAACGGGTACGCGAGCAGTACTTC. Translating it yields CASSERVREQYF.

This clone was observed once. This sequence joins TRBV5-4 and TRBJ2-7; 9 positions match TRBD2. From germline, CDR1 is SGHNT and CDR2 YYREEE (reference sequence). Germline trimming cut 3 bases from V and 5 bases from J; bases unmatched to any gene: 12. This CDR3 comprises 16 residues. This CDR3 is CASSSFSERGVDEQYF. The CDR3 DNA is TGTGCCAGCAGCTCCTTCTCGGAGCGGGGGGTAGACGAGCAGTACTTC.

The chain couples TRBV12-5 to TRBJ1-1, with D uncertain. The CDR3 loop spans 16 amino acids. Trimming stripped 2 bases from V and 2 bases from J, with 15 bases between. The germline V gene has CDR1 LGHNT and CDR2 FRNRAP. Here the CDR3 reads CASGLYMVAGNTEAFF. The CDR3 coding sequence is TGTGCTAGTGGTTTGTATATGGTTGCGGGTAACACTGAAGCTTTCTTT.

This clone was picked up a small number of times. This chain joins TRBV6-5 and TRBJ1-2; the D gene is possibly TRBD1 (5 bases). The V end was cut by 3 bases, the J end by 4 bases, with 15 bases between. CDR1 and CDR2 (germline): MNHEY, SVGAGI. CDR3 length equals 15 residues. In nucleotides, the CDR3 is TGTGCCAGCAGTTATCGTTCGGGACTAGGCTATGGCTACACCTTC. Encoded protein: CASSYRSGLGYGYTF.

This chain joins TRBV5-1 and TRBJ2-3, with TRBD1 as a possible D gene (5 bases). The CDR3 has 16 residues. Trimming stripped 1 base from V and 1 base from J, with 13 bases between. Germline CDR1 and CDR2: SGHRS and YFSETQ. CDR3 amino acids: CASSLMGRGGTDTQYF. In DNA, the CDR3 is TGCGCCAGCAGCTTGATGGGGCGTGGAGGCACAGATACGCAGTATTTT.

The V gene is TRBV28, the J gene TRBJ1-2, with TRBD1 matching over 10 bases. The ends lost 5 bases at V and 2 bases at J; junction bases unmatched: 5. This CDR3 spans 15 amino acids. Germline values: CDR1 MDHEN, CDR2 SYDVKM. The CDR3 nucleotides read TGTGCCAGCAGTGGGACAGGGGCGTCCAACTATGGCTACACCTTC. This sequence encodes CASSGTGASNYGYTF.

This rearrangement joins TRBV7-8 to TRBJ2-3, with D perhaps matching TRBD1 (5 bases). This CDR3 is 14 amino acids long. V was pared by 5 bases and J by 4 bases, with 13 bases between. CDR1 is SGHVS, CDR2 FQNEAQ, per germline. The CDR3 spells CASSPLGEPDTQYF. The CDR3 DNA follows: TGTGCCAGCAGCCCGTTAGGGGAACCAGATACGCAGTATTTT.

This chain's CDR3 is CASSSGTADDQPQHF. CDR3 in DNA: TGTGCCAGCAGCTCCGGGACAGCGGACGATCAGCCCCAGCATTTT. The V gene is TRBV5-4, the J gene TRBJ1-5, with 7 bases identical to TRBD1. The J segment lost 5 bases and the V segment lost 3 bases, leaving 8 bases of the junction unmatched. Germline CDR1 is SGHNT and CDR2 is YYREEE (reference sequence). The CDR3 runs 15 residues.

The chain couples TRBV2 to TRBJ1-2; D ambiguous. Trimming cost V 8 bases and J 0 bases, with 10 bases left between them. This CDR3 spans 13 amino acids. CDR1 and CDR2 from the germline V gene are SNHLY and FYNNEI. The CDR3 coding sequence is TGTGCCAGCGGTGGGAGTGCTAACTATGGCTACACCTTC. This encodes CASGGSANYGYTF.

This clone was seen once. The chain carries TRBV19 and TRBJ1-1; 11 bases align to TRBD1. The CDR3 is 16 amino acids. CDR1 and CDR2 from the germline V gene are LNHDA and SQIVND (reference sequence). Germline trimming cut 4 bases from V and 4 bases from J; bases unmatched to any gene: 8. The CDR3 region is CASSKTRDRGGTEAFF. The CDR3 bases are TGTGCCAGTAGTAAAACCCGGGACAGGGGGGGCACTGAAGCTTTCTTT.

CDR3: CASRGTSVTSSPLHF. The CDR3 DNA reads TGTGCCAGCAGAGGAACTAGCGTTACGTCTTCACCCCTCCACTTT. The gene calls are TRBV2 and TRBJ1-6; D call uncertain. This CDR3 has 15 amino acids. The V and J ends lost 6 bases and 9 bases respectively, with 18 bases between them. CDR1 SNHLY and CDR2 FYNNEI come from the germline V gene.

The chain combines TRBV7-2 with TRBJ2-7; D uncertain. The germline V and J ends were trimmed by 0 bases and 2 bases, with 5 bases remaining between them. This CDR3 contains 13 residues. Germline V gives CDR1 SGHTA, CDR2 FQGNSA. In DNA, the CDR3 is TGTGCCAGCAGCTTAGCCCTAACCTACGAGCAGTACTTC. Its protein is CASSLALTYEQYF.

V and J are TRBV6-5 and TRBJ2-7; maybe TRBD1 (6 bases). The V end lost 8 bases, the J end lost 4 bases, and 18 bases lay between the germline ends. This CDR3 region has 14 residues. The germline gives CDR1 MNHEY, CDR2 SVGAGI. The CDR3 DNA sequence: TGTGCCAGCGGCCGAACAGGGAACAGTTACGAGCAGTACTTC. This translates into CASGRTGNSYEQYF.

The chain has TRBV5-1 and TRBJ2-5; D is possibly TRBD1 (5 bases). The CDR3 covers 16 residues. V gave up 4 bases and J gave up 1 base, with 17 bases separating them. Germline V gives CDR1 SGHRS, CDR2 YFSETQ. The CDR3 DNA sequence: TGCGCCAGCAGCCGCCTGGCAGGGTCAGGCCAAGAGACCCAGTACTTC. Protein: CASSRLAGSGQETQYF.

V and J are TRBV2 and TRBJ2-7; D possibly corresponds to TRBD2 (6 bases). CDR1 and CDR2 (germline): SNHLY, FYNNEI. V shed 1 base and J shed 4 bases, with 14 bases lying between them. The CDR3 is made up of 15 amino acids. This CDR3 is CASSEEGGAEYEQYF. The DNA of the CDR3 is TGTGCCAGCAGTGAAGAAGGCGGGGCCGAATACGAGCAGTACTTC.

The CDR3 sequence: CASSPGQNYYTGELFF. The CDR3, as DNA: TGCGCCAGCAGCCCGGGACAGAATTACTACACCGGGGAGCTGTTTTTT. V usage is TRBV5-1 and J usage is TRBJ2-2; 7 bases line up with TRBD1. The CDR3 is 16 amino acids. V gave up 4 bases and J gave up 3 bases; unmatched junction bases: 9. Germline V gene lookup returns CDR1 SGHRS and CDR2 YFSETQ. The full variable domain, its missing parts supplied by reference TRBV5-1 and TRBJ2-2, is KAGVTQTPRYLIKTRGQQVTLSCSPISGHRSVSWYQQTPGQGLQFLFEYFSETQRNKGNFPGRFSGRQFSNSRSEMNVSTLELGDSALYLCASSPGQNYYTGELFFGEGSRLTVL.

This rearrangement joins TRBV3-1 (or the pseudogene TRBV3-2) to TRBJ1-4; D uncertain. Trimming took 1 base from V and 3 from J, leaving 6 bases between them. Germline V CDR1 and CDR2: LGHDT, YNNKEL (reference sequence). The CDR3 is 14 residues long. In DNA form, the CDR3 reads TGTGCCAGCAGCCAAGGTCGGGCTAATGAAAAACTGTTTTTT. Translated: CASSQGRANEKLFF.

The V gene is TRBV3-1 (or the pseudogene TRBV3-2), the J gene TRBJ1-5; 9 positions agree with TRBD1. Germline V lookup: CDR1 LGHDT, CDR2 YNNKEL (reference sequence). The trim removed 5 bases at V and 6 bases at J, leaving 5 bases unmatched. This CDR3 is built from 14 residues. In DNA form, the CDR3 reads TGTGCCAGCAGCGGGACAGGGAATTTTCAGCCCCAGCATTTT. Translating it yields CASSGTGNFQPQHF.

The rearrangement uses TRBV9 and TRBJ2-1; D not resolved. This CDR3 is 16 amino acids long. Germline loops: CDR1 SGDLS, CDR2 YYNGEE. Deletions cut 0 bases from V and 0 bases from J, with 10 bases between. The CDR3 DNA is TGTGCCAGCAGCGTAGGAGGAAGTAGCTCCTACAATGAGCAGTTCTTC. Translating gives CASSVGGSSSYNEQFF.